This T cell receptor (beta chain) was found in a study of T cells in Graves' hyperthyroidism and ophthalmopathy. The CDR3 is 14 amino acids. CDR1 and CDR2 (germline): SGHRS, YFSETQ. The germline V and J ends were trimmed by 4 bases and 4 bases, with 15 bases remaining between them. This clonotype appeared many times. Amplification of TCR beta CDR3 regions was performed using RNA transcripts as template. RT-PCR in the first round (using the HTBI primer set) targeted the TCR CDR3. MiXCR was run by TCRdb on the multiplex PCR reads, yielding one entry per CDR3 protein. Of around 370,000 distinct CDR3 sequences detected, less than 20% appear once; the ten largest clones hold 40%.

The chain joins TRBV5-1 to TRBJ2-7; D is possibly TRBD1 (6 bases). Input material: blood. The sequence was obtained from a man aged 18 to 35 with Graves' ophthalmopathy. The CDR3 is CASSPRDMEYEQYF. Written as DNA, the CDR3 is TGCGCCAGCAGCCCACGGGACATGGAGTACGAGCAGTACTTC.